These 29 T cell receptor beta chains came from one sample sequenced in a study of blood T cell repertoires in COVID-19. Profiled with immunoSEQ multiplex PCR; TCRdb holds only in-frame clones, not every one. The profile covers fewer than 200,000 clones, with roughly nine tenths appearing a single time and around 25% taken by the ten largest. The sequenced sample consisted of peripheral blood. These receptors came from a man aged 55-75 years with acute or convalescent COVID-19.

The chain is built from TRBV5-1 and TRBJ1-5, with 8 bases lining up with TRBD1. Trimming took 4 bases from V and 8 from J; bases not matched to a gene: 5. The length of the CDR3 is 13 residues. Germline values: CDR1 SGHRS, CDR2 YFSETQ. CDR3 in amino acids: CASSRTGWEPQHF. CDR3 DNA: TGCGCCAGCAGCCGGACAGGGTGGGAGCCCCAGCATTTT. Looking up the rest from reference TRBV5-1 and TRBJ1-5 gives the full variable domain: KAGVTQTPRYLIKTRGQQVTLSCSPISGHRSVSWYQQTPGQGLQFLFEYFSETQRNKGNFPGRFSGRQFSNSRSEMNVSTLELGDSALYLCASSRTGWEPQHFGDGTRLSIL.

The chain uses TRBV9 and TRBJ1-2, with 8 nucleotides matching TRBD1. CDR1 SGDLS and CDR2 YYNGEE come from the germline V gene. V was pared by 3 bases and J by 6 bases, with 7 bases of the junction left unmatched. The CDR3 is made up of 14 amino acids. The CDR3 DNA reads as TGTGCCAGCAGCGACGGACAGGGATGGAATGGCTACACCTTC. This translates into CASSDGQGWNGYTF. The full variable domain, completed using reference TRBV9 and TRBJ1-2, is DSGVTQTPKHLITATGQRVTLRCSPRSGDLSVYWYQQSLDQGLQFLIQYYNGEERAKGNILERFSAQQFPDLHSELNLSSLELGDSALYFCASSDGQGWNGYTFGSGTRLTVV.

Notes on this clone: Other nucleotide sequences from this sample produce the same CDR3. The V gene is TRBV7-9, the J gene TRBJ1-5; D might be TRBD1 (5 bases). This CDR3 contains 13 residues. Germline CDR1 SEHNR, CDR2 FQNEAQ (reference sequence). The V gene lost 6 bases and the J gene lost 5 bases, with 11 bases spanning the gap. DNA for the CDR3: TGTGCCAGCAGTCTAGCGGGGGATCAGCCCCAGCATTTT. Amino acid sequence: CASSLAGDQPQHF.

This chain connects TRBV7-9 to TRBJ1-1, with 9 nucleotides matching TRBD1. V lost 4 bases to trimming and J lost 1 base; unmatched junction nucleotides: 4. Germline V gene data show CDR1 as SEHNR and CDR2 as FQNEAQ (reference sequence). The CDR3 has 15 residues. This CDR3 is CASSSGTGRNTEAFF. The CDR3 DNA reads TGTGCCAGCAGCTCCGGGACAGGGAGGAACACTGAAGCTTTCTTT.

The chain links TRBV6-5 to TRBJ2-2; a weak D match, TRBD1 (6 bases). Germline assignment: CDR1 MNHEY and CDR2 SVGAGI. V was pared by 6 bases and J by 3 bases, with 14 bases between. CDR3 length: 15 amino acids. Here the CDR3 DNA reads TGTGCCAGCAGGTCCCGGGACATATACACCGGGGAGCTGTTTTTT. Protein product: CASRSRDIYTGELFF.

The chain uses TRBV5-8 and TRBJ2-5, with TRBD1 matching 9 bases. CDR3 length: 15 residues. The J segment lost 4 bases and the V segment lost 0 bases, leaving 4 bases of the junction unmatched. Germline V gene data show CDR1 as SGHTS and CDR2 as YDEGEE. In nucleotides, the CDR3 is TGTGCCAGCAGCTTGGGGACAGGGGCAGGAGAGACCCAGTACTTC. It encodes CASSLGTGAGETQYF.

This chain uses TRBV4-1 with TRBJ1-5, with TRBD1 as a possible D gene (5 bases). Trimming pared 0 bases from V and 3 bases from J, leaving 12 bases between. CDR1 and CDR2 (germline): MGHRA, YSYEKL. CDR3 length: 16 amino acids. CDR3 sequence reads: CASSQEVDSYNQPQHF. The CDR3 nucleotides are TGCGCCAGCAGCCAAGAGGTCGACAGCTACAATCAGCCCCAGCATTTT.

The rearrangement uses TRBV18 and TRBJ2-3; 9 positions match TRBD2. Trimming cost V 2 bases and J 0 bases; bases outside gene matches: 9. CDR1 and CDR2 from the germline V gene are KGHSH and LQKENI. This CDR3 has 18 amino acids. For the CDR3, the DNA is TGTGCCAGCTCACCAGGACGACTAGCGGTTACTAGCACAGATACGCAGTATTTT. It yields the protein CASSPGRLAVTSTDTQYF.

This clone came up a few times. The chain recombines TRBV7-3 with TRBJ2-3; maybe TRBD1 (6 bases). The germline CDR1 and CDR2 sequences are SGHTA and FQGTGA. The CDR3 spans 17 residues. V shed 5 bases and J shed 5 bases, with 23 bases lying between them. The CDR3 reads CASSLAAPGAGEDTQYF. Written as DNA, the CDR3 is TGTGCCAGCAGCCTCGCCGCGCCAGGGGCAGGGGAAGATACGCAGTATTTT. The full variable domain, with the rest looked up from reference TRBV7-3 and TRBJ2-3, is GAGVSQTPSNKVTEKGKYVELRCDPISGHTALYWYRQSLGQGPEFLIYFQGTGAADDSGLPNDRFFAVRPEGSVSTLKIQRTERGDSAVYLCASSLAAPGAGEDTQYFGPGTRLTVL.

This clone occurred once. The genes are TRBV9 and TRBJ1-2, with 9 positions matching TRBD1. CDR3 length: 14 residues. The germline V gene has CDR1 SGDLS and CDR2 YYNGEE. After removal of 4 bases from V and 2 bases from J, the junction contained 3 bases not matched to a gene. The CDR3: CASSPGQGNYGYTF. CDR3 sequence (DNA): TGTGCCAGCAGCCCCGGACAGGGGAACTATGGCTACACCTTC.

V is TRBV10-3 and J is TRBJ1-3; D gene ambiguous. Looked up from germline, CDR1 is ENHRY and CDR2 is SYGVKD. CDR3 length: 15 residues. V lost 3 bases and J lost 4, with 13 bases in between. For the CDR3, the DNA is TGTGCCATCAGTGAAGGAGGGCAAAGAGGAAACACCATATATTTT. Translated, it gives CAISEGGQRGNTIYF.

This clone was observed a few times. J is TRBJ1-1 and V is TRBV5-1; the D gene is possibly TRBD1 (5 bases). Germline V CDR1 and CDR2: SGHRS, YFSETQ. V lost 2 bases, J lost 4 bases, and 15 bases lay in between. This CDR3 spans 15 amino acids. CDR3 bases: TGCGCCAGCAGCTTCACAGGAGGGCAGGGCACTGAAGCTTTCTTT. It codes for CASSFTGGQGTEAFF.

This sequence joins TRBV4-3 and TRBJ1-6; tentatively, D is TRBD1 (5 bases). V shed 0 bases and J shed 7 bases, with 10 bases lying between them. Germline CDR1 LGHNA, CDR2 YSLEER. CDR3 length: 15 residues. The CDR3 bases are TGCGCCAGCAGCCAAGACCGGGGGTCCAATTCACCCCTCCACTTT. Protein: CASSQDRGSNSPLHF.

Only one count was recorded for this clone. V usage is TRBV5-5 and J usage is TRBJ2-1; 12 bases agree with TRBD1. The ends lost 4 bases at V and 10 bases at J; junction bases unmatched: 9. Germline CDR1 reads SGHKS; CDR2 reads YYEKEE (reference sequence). This CDR3 has 15 residues. The CDR3 nucleotides are TGTGCCAGCAGCCCGCCGGGACAGGGGGCGCGGGAGCAGTTCTTC. Amino acids: CASSPPGQGAREQFF. The variable domain in full, with the rest retrieved from reference TRBV5-5 and TRBJ2-1, is DAGVTQSPTHLIKTRGQQVTLRCSPISGHKSVSWYQQVLGQGPQFIFQYYEKEERGRGNFPDRFSARQFPNYSSELNVNALLLGDSALYLCASSPPGQGAREQFFGPGTRLTVL.

Concerning this clone: Within the sample, other DNA sequences also encode this same CDR3. The DNA of the CDR3 is TGTGCCAGCAGCCGGCAGGGGAGTGAAGCTTTCTTT. As protein: CASSRQGSEAFF. The chain employs TRBV3-1 (or the pseudogene TRBV3-2) and TRBJ1-1; a weak D match, TRBD1 (6 bases). The CDR3 consists of 12 residues. From germline, CDR1 is LGHDT and CDR2 YNNKEL (reference sequence). Trimming took off 4 bases at V and 7 bases at J, with 10 bases between the two ends.

The CDR3 bases are TGTGCCAGCAGGGGAGACAGGGGGCTGACACCCCTCCACTTT. It codes for CASRGDRGLTPLHF. This chain connects TRBV7-9 to TRBJ1-6; 10 bases map to TRBD1. The CDR3 contains 14 residues. The junction had 7 bases not matched to a gene; V was cut back by 6 bases and J by 11 bases. Looked up from germline, CDR1 is SEHNR and CDR2 is FQNEAQ (reference sequence).

V is TRBV24-1 and J is TRBJ2-2, with 8 bases identical to TRBD1. This CDR3 contains 14 residues. J was trimmed by 5 bases and V by 6 bases; bases with no gene match: 4. Per germline, CDR1 KGHDR and CDR2 SFDVKD. The CDR3 loop is CATSQGAKTGELFF. The CDR3 DNA is TGTGCCACCAGTCAGGGGGCCAAAACCGGGGAGCTGTTTTTT.

This chain connects TRBV4-3 to TRBJ1-2; D possibly corresponds to TRBD1 (5 bases). V was cut by 3 bases and J by 8 bases, with 13 bases left in between. Per the germline V gene, CDR1 is LGHNA and CDR2 is YSLEER. This CDR3 is 13 amino acids long. The CDR3: CASSQGNGGGYTF. The CDR3 bases are TGCGCCAGCAGCCAGGGAAACGGGGGAGGCTACACCTTC.

V and J are TRBV30 and TRBJ1-5; possibly TRBD1 for D (6 bases). The germline V gene encodes CDR1 GTSNPN and CDR2 SVGIG (reference sequence). The CDR3 is 15 amino acids. Trimming left V 0 bases short and J 2 bases short, with 11 bases between. The CDR3: CAWSVQGEGNQPQHF. CDR3 nucleotide sequence: TGTGCCTGGAGTGTACAGGGTGAGGGCAATCAGCCCCAGCATTTT.

The V call is TRBV5-1, the J call TRBJ1-2, with 9 bases matching TRBD1. Per the germline V gene, CDR1 is SGHRS and CDR2 is YFSETQ. Trimming removed 3 bases from V and 6 bases from J; junction bases left unmatched: 9. The CDR3 is 15 amino acids. The chain's CDR3 is CASSSTTGGIDGYTF. The DNA for the CDR3 is TGCGCCAGCAGCTCGACGACAGGGGGTATAGATGGCTACACCTTC.

This clone was seen once. The rearrangement links TRBV10-1 to TRBJ2-6; D is unresolved. The ends were cut back, 3 bases at V and 4 bases at J, with 19 bases in the middle. CDR1 and CDR2 from the germline V gene are WNHNN and SYGVQD (reference sequence). The CDR3 is made up of 18 amino acids. The CDR3 protein is CASSEVEASRRGANVLTF. The CDR3 DNA follows: TGCGCCAGCAGTGAAGTAGAGGCCAGCCGGCGCGGGGCCAACGTCCTGACTTTC.

This chain connects TRBV4-1 to TRBJ2-3; a weak D match, TRBD1 (5 bases). The CDR3 runs 16 residues. Germline CDR1 and CDR2: MGHRA and YSYEKL. Trimming took off 0 bases at V and 3 bases at J, with 13 bases between the two ends. The CDR3 region is CASSQDRTPNTDTQYF. CDR3 sequence (DNA): TGCGCCAGCAGCCAAGATAGGACACCCAATACAGATACGCAGTATTTT.

V gene TRBV3-1 (or the pseudogene TRBV3-2) combines with J gene TRBJ2-4; D is unresolved. The V gene lost 2 bases and the J gene lost 0 bases, with 14 bases spanning the gap. The CDR3 consists of 17 residues. Germline values: CDR1 LGHDT, CDR2 YNNKEL (reference sequence). The CDR3 sequence is CASSQILPGKAKNIQYF. The CDR3 DNA reads TGTGCCAGCAGCCAAATACTTCCAGGCAAAGCCAAAAACATTCAGTACTTC.

The gene calls are TRBV24-1 and TRBJ2-3; 10 nucleotides match TRBD1. This CDR3 is 17 amino acids long. Per germline, CDR1 KGHDR and CDR2 SFDVKD. V shed 1 base, J shed 1 base, and the junction held 4 bases outside the gene matches. This chain's CDR3 is CATSDLGTGEGTDTQYF. The CDR3 DNA reads as TGTGCCACCAGTGATTTAGGGACAGGGGAAGGCACAGATACGCAGTATTTT.

Remarks on this clone: This sample also contains other DNA sequences that code for the same CDR3. The chain is built from TRBV4-1 and TRBJ2-1, with a possible D match to TRBD2 (5 bases). The germline CDR1 and CDR2 sequences are MGHRA and YSYEKL. The V and J ends lost 0 bases and 0 bases respectively, with 9 bases between them. The CDR3 contains 16 residues. The CDR3 nucleotides read TGCGCCAGCAGCCAAGATCGGGGATTCTCCTACAATGAGCAGTTCTTC. Translated: CASSQDRGFSYNEQFF.

V usage is TRBV2 and J usage is TRBJ1-1; 8 bases fit TRBD1. V lost 7 bases to trimming and J lost 0 bases; unmatched junction nucleotides: 13. The CDR3 has 17 amino acids. Germline CDR1 and CDR2: SNHLY and FYNNEI. CDR3 sequence reads: CASNSGRDRLMNTEAFF. CDR3 sequence (DNA): TGTGCCAGCAACTCCGGACGGGACAGGCTTATGAACACTGAAGCTTTCTTT.

This clone was counted a single time. This chain joins TRBV2 and TRBJ1-6; TRBD1 might be the D (5 bases). The CDR3 totals 15 residues. V lost 4 bases and J lost 4, with 11 bases in between. Per germline, CDR1 SNHLY and CDR2 FYNNEI. The CDR3 DNA follows: TGTGCCAGCAGTGGGTGGGGGGATTATAATTCACCCCTCCACTTT. Translation gives CASSGWGDYNSPLHF.

The DNA for the CDR3 is TGTGCCACCAGTGTGAGTGAGGGTCAGCCCCAGCATTTT. It codes for CATSVSEGQPQHF. This chain connects TRBV24-1 to TRBJ1-5; D is ambiguous. The CDR3 is made up of 13 amino acids. Germline V CDR1 and CDR2: KGHDR, SFDVKD. The ends were cut back, 5 bases at V and 6 bases at J, with 10 bases in the middle.

This chain joins TRBV5-4 and TRBJ2-5, with a weak D call TRBD1 (5 bases). The CDR3 spans 14 residues. V was pared by 3 bases and J by 1 base, with 10 bases between. Germline V gives CDR1 SGHNT, CDR2 YYREEE (reference sequence). DNA of the CDR3: TGTGCCAGCAGCTCGCGACAGAGCCAAGAGACCCAGTACTTC. It encodes CASSSRQSQETQYF.